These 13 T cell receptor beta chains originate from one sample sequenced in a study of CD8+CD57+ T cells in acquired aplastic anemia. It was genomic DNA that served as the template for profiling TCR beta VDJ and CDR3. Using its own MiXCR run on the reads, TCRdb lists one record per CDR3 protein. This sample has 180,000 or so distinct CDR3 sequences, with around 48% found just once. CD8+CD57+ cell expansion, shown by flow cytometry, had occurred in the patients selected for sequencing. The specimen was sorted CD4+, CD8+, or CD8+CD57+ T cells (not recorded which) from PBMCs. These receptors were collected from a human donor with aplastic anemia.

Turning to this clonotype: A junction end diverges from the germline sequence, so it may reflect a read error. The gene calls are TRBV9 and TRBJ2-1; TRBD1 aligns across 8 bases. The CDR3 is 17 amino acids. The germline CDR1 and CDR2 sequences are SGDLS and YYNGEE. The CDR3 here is CTSSVAPGGATYNEQFF. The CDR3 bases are TGTACCAGCAGCGTAGCCCCAGGGGGCGCGACCTACAATGAGCAGTTCTTC.

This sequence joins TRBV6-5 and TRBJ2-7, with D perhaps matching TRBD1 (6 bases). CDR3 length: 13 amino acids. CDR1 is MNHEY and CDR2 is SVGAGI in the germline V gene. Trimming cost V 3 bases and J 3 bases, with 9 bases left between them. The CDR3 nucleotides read TGTGCCAGCAGTTATGACAGGAACTACGAGCAGTACTTC. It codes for CASSYDRNYEQYF.

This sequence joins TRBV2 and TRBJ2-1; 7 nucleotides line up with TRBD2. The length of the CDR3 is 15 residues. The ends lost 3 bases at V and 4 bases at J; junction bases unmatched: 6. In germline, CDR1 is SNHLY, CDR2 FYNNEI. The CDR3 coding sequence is TGTGCCAGCAGTGACGGGGGGAAAAGATACAATGAGCAGTTCTTC. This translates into CASSDGGKRYNEQFF.

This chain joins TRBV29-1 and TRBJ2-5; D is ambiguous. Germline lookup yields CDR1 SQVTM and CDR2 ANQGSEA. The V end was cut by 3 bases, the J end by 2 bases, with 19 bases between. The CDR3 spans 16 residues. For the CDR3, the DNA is TGCAGCGTTGATTCGGTGGATGCCCCGATTCAAGAGACCCAGTACTTC. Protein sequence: CSVDSVDAPIQETQYF. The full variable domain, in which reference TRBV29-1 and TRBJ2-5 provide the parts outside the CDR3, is SAVISQKPSRDICQRGTSLTIQCQVDSQVTMMFWYRQQPGQSLTLIATANQGSEATYESGFVIDKFPISRPNLTFSTLTVSNMSPEDSSIYLCSVDSVDAPIQETQYFGPGTRLLVL.

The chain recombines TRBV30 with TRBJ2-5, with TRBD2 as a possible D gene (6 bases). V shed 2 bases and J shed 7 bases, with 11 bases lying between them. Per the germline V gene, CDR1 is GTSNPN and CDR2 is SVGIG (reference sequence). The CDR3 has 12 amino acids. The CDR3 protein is CAWSWGDGTQYF. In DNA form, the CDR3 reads TGTGCCTGGAGTTGGGGGGATGGGACCCAGTACTTC.

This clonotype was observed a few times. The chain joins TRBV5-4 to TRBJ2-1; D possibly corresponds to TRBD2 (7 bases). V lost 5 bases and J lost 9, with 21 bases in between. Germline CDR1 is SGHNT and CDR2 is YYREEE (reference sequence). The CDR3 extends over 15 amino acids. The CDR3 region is CASSFDSAGASEQFF. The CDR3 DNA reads TGTGCCAGCAGTTTCGACTCGGCGGGGGCCTCTGAGCAGTTCTTC.

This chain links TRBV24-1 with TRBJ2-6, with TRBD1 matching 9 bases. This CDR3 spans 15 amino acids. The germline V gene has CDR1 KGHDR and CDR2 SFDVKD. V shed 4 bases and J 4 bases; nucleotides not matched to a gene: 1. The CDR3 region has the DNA TGTGCCACCAGTGACGGGACAGGGGGGGCCAACGTCCTGACTTTC. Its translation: CATSDGTGGANVLTF.

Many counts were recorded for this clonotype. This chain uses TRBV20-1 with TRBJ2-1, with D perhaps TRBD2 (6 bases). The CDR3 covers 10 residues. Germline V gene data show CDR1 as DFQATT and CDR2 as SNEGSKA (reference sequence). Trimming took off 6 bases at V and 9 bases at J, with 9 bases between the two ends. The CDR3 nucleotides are TGCAGTGCACGGCGGGGTGAGCAGTTCTTC. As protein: CSARRGEQFF.

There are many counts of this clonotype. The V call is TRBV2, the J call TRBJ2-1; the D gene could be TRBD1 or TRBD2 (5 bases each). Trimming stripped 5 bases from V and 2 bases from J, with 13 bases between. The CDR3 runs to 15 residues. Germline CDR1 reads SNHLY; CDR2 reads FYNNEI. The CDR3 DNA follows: TGTGCCAGCAGTCAAGGTGGGGGAACCTACAATGAGCAGTTCTTC. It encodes CASSQGGGTYNEQFF.

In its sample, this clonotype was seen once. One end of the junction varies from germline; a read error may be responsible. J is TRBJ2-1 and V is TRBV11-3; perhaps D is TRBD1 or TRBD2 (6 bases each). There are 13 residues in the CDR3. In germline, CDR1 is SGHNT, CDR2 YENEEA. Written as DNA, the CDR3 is TGTGCCAGCAGCTTAGCAGAGGGGGGTGAGCAGCTCTTC. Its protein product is CASSLAEGGEQLF.

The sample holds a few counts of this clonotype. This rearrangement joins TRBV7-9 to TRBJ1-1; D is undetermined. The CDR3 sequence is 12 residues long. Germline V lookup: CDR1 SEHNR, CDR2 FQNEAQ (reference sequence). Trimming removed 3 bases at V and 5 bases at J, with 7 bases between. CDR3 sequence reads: CASSLVRTEAFF. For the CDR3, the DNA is TGTGCCAGCAGCTTGGTGAGGACTGAAGCTTTCTTT. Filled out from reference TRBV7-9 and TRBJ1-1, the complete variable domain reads DTGVSQNPRHKITKRGQNVTFRCDPISEHNRLYWYRQTLGQGPEFLTYFQNEAQLEKSRLLSDRFSAERPKGSFSTLEIQRTEQGDSAMYLCASSLVRTEAFFGQGTRLTVV.

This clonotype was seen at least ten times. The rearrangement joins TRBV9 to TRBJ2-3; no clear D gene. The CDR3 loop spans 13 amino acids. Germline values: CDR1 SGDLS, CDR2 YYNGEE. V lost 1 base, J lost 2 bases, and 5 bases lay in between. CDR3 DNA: TGTGCCAGCAGCGTAATCCTCACAGATACGCAGTATTTT. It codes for CASSVILTDTQYF.

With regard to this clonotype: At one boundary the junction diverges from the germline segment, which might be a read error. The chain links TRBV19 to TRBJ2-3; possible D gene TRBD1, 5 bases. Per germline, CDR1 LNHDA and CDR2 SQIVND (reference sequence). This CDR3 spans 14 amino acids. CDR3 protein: CACSMVGQTDTQYF. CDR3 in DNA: TGTGCCTGTAGTATGGTGGGGCAAACAGATACGCAGTATTTT.